The TCR beta chain described here comes from a study of regulatory T cells in long-lasting Graves disease. Findings and limits, study-wide: Accuracy was possibly reduced by small sample size. TRBV28, TRBJ1-2 and TRBJ2-5 were segments that persistent disease favored. Fewer public clonotypes were shared by new patients (about 940) than by persistent patients (2,741).

Points on this clonotype: The antigen remains unidentified.

Time point here: newly diagnosed GD, antithyroid drugs for less than 3 months. The TCR library was made from RNA that had been extracted from PBMCs in TRIzol. This CDR3 comprises 14 residues. The V and J ends lost 6 bases and 3 bases respectively, with 15 bases between them. The V gene's germline CDR1 is MGHDK and CDR2 SYGVNS. With iRepertoire HTBI primers and Arm-PCR of CDR3 regions, TCR beta libraries were built. MiXCR was run by TCRdb on the multiplex PCR reads, yielding one entry per CDR3 protein. The sample consists of 350,000 to 500,000 distinct CDR3 sequences, about 15% of them appearing once. Another study also made use of these data, one on T cells in Graves' hyperthyroidism and ophthalmopathy. That work states: A first-round RT-PCR of the TCR CDR3 used the HTBI primer set.

This sequence joins TRBV25-1 and TRBJ2-7; a possible D gene is TRBD2 (7 bases). The source is a woman aged 18-29 years with Graves disease. The input for sequencing was peripheral blood mononuclear cells (PBMCs), taken at new diagnosis, from a patient treated with antithyroid drugs. The CDR3 sequence: CASREGGANYEQYF. The CDR3 DNA is TGTGCCAGCAGGGAAGGGGGGGCAAACTACGAGCAGTACTTC.